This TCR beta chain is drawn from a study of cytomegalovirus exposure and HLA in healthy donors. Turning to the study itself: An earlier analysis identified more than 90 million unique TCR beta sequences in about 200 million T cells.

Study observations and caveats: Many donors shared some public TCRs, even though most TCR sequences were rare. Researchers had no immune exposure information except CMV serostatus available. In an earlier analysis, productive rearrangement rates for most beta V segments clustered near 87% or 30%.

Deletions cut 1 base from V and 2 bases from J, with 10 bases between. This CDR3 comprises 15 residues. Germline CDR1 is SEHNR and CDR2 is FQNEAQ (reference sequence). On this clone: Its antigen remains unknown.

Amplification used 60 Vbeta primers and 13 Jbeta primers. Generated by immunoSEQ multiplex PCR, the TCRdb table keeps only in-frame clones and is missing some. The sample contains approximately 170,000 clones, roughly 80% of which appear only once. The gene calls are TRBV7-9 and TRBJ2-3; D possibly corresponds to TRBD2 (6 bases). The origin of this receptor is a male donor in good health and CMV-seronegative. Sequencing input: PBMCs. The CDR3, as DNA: TGTGCCAGCAGCTTAGGGGCGGGAACCACAGATACGCAGTATTTT. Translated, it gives CASSLGAGTTDTQYF.